This is a list of T cell receptor beta chains from one sample in a study of blood T cell repertoires in COVID-19. TCRdb keeps only in-frame clones here, not all; method: immunoSEQ multiplex PCR. The sample includes around 100,000 clones, about 75% of them seen just once. Sequenced sample: peripheral blood. These receptors all stem from an elderly man with acute or convalescent COVID-19. The CDR3 runs from the conserved cysteine through the conserved F or W. D genes are given only for firm matches. Some rows have no size entry. The others give once, few or many, or a class for an expanded clone.

-	-	TRBV7-8	TRBJ1-5	TGTGCCAGCAGCAAGATAGGAGCTCCCCAGCATTTT	CASSKIGAPQHF
-	-	TRBV9	TRBJ2-7	TGTGCCAGCAGCGTCACCGGGGGTCCCTCCTACGAGCAGTACTTC	CASSVTGGPSYEQYF
-	-	TRBV6-4	TRBJ1-5	TGTGCCAGCAGTGGGGAGGTCTCGGGGCCCCAGCATTTT	CASSGEVSGPQHF
-	-	TRBV2	TRBJ1-2	TGTGCCAGCAGTGGACAGCTAAACTATGGCTACACCTTC	CASSGQLNYGYTF
TRBD2	once	TRBV10-3	TRBJ2-1	TGTGCCATCAGTGAGGAACTAGCGGGAACCAATGAGCAGTTCTTC	CAISEELAGTNEQFF
-	-	TRBV7-9	TRBJ2-7	TGTGCCAGCAGCCCCAGCGACCCTCTAACCGAGCAGTACTTC	CASSPSDPLTEQYF
TRBD2	-	TRBV6-6	TRBJ2-7	TGTGCCAGCAGTTACTCTGGCGGGAGTTCCTACGAGCAGTACTTC	CASSYSGGSSYEQYF
-	-	TRBV29-1	TRBJ2-7	TGCAGCGTTGGGCAGGGTGCCTACGAGCAGTACTTC	CSVGQGAYEQYF
-	few	TRBV4-2	TRBJ1-2	TGTGCCAGCAGCCAAGAGGTAGGAGAGAACTATGGCTACACCTTC	CASSQEVGENYGYTF
-	-	TRBV5-5	TRBJ1-2	TGTGCCAGCAGCTTGGACAATCACCTCTATGGCTACACCTTC	CASSLDNHLYGYTF
TRBD2	-	TRBV6-5	TRBJ2-1	TGTGCCAGCGTCCGGGGACTAGAGCAGTTCTTC	CASVRGLEQFF
-	-	TRBV18	TRBJ2-1	TGTGCCAGCTCACCAGAGCGGTACTCCTACAATGAGCAGTTCTTC	CASSPERYSYNEQFF
-	-	TRBV10-3	TRBJ1-5	TGTGCCATCTCCAGTAGTTTCGGTAAAGGTAGGTCGCTGTCCGAGGAAGCCCAGCATTTT	CAISSSFGKGRSLSEEAQHF
TRBD1	-	TRBV19	TRBJ2-1	TGTGCCAGTAGTGGGAGGGGGACAGGGGGTGTGAATGAGCAGTTCTTC	CASSGRGTGGVNEQFF
-	many	TRBV7-2	TRBJ2-7	TGTGCCAGCAGCTTAACAGGGCTTTCCTACGAGCAGTACTTC	CASSLTGLSYEQYF
-	-	TRBV5-1	TRBJ2-5	TGCGCCAGCAGCTTTGGGAGAATCCAAGAGACCCAGTACTTC	CASSFGRIQETQYF